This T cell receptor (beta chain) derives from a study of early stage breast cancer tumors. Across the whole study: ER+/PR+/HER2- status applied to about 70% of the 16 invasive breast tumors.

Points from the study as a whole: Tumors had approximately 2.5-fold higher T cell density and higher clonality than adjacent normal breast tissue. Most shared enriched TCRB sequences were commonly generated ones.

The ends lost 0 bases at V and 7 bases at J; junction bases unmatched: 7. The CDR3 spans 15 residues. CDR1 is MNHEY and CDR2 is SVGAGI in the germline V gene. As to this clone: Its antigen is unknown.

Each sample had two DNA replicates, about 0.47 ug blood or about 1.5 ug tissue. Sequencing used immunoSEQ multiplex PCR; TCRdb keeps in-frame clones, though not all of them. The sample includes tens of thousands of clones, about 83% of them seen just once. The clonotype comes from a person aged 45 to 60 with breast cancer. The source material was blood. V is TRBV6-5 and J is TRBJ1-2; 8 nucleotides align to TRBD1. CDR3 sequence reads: CASSYSRRGLGGYTF. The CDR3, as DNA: TGTGCCAGCAGTTACTCACGCAGGGGGCTGGGTGGCTACACCTTC.